The clone carrying this T cell receptor beta chain was seen many times. The antigen is not known. From the 5' RACE reads, TCRdb called clonotypes with MiXCR, one entry per CDR3 protein. This sample carries roughly 400,000 distinct CDR3 sequences, about 17% of them seen once, and the ten largest clones take approximately 21%. There are 14 residues in the CDR3. The ends were cut back, 0 bases at V and 0 bases at J, with 7 bases in the middle. CDR1 and CDR2 from the germline V gene are SGHRS and YFSETQ. The sample belongs to a study of T-cell memory formation after mild COVID-19. Whole-study findings and limits: That cross-reactive memory joined was suggested by some responding clones appearing in pre-infection memory.

This chain connects TRBV5-1 to TRBJ2-7; D is unresolved. The receptor was isolated from a man aged 18-30 years who had mild COVID-19 (a few samples of this study predate the infection). Cell type and time point are not known. The material sequenced was PBMCs or a T cell subset sorted from them (not recorded which). The CDR3 DNA reads TGCGCCAGCAGCTTGGATCCGAGCTCCTACGAGCAGTACTTC. This codes for CASSLDPSSYEQYF.